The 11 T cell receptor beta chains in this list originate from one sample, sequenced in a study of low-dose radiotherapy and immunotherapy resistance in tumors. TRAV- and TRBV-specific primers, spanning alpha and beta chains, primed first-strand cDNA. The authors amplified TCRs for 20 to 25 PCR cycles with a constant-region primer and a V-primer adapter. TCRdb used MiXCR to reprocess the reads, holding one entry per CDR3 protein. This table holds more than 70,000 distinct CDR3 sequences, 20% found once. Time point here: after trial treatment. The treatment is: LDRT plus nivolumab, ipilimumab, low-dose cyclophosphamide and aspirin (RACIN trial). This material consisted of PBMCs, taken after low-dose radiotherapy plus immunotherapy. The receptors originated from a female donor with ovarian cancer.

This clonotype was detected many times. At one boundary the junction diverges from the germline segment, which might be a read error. This chain's CDR3 is CASSNRASNEQYF. DNA of the CDR3: TGTGCCAGCAGTAACAGGGCCTCCAACGAGCAGTACTTC. This sequence joins TRBV7-2 and TRBJ2-7; the D gene is possibly TRBD1 (6 bases). CDR1 SGHTA and CDR2 FQGNSA come from the germline V gene. The CDR3 covers 13 residues.

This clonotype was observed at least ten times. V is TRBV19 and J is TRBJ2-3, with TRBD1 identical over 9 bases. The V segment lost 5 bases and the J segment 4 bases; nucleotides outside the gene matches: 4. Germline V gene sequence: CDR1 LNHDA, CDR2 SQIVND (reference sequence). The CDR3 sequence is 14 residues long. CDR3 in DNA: TGTGCCAGTAGTGTCGACAGGGGGGCAGATACGCAGTATTTT. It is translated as CASSVDRGADTQYF.

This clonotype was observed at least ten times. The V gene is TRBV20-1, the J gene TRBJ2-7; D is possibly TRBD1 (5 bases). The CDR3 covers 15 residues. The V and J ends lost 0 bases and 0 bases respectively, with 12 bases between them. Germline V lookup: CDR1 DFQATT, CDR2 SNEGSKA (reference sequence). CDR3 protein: CSARDKGASSYEQYF. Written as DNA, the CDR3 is TGCAGTGCTAGAGATAAAGGGGCCTCCTCCTACGAGCAGTACTTC.

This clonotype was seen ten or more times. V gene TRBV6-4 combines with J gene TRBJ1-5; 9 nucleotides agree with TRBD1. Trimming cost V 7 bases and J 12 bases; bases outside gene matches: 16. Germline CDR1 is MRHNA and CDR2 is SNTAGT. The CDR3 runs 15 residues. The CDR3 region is CASTFDRGKEGSQHF. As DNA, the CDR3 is TGTGCCAGCACCTTCGACAGGGGGAAAGAGGGTAGCCAGCATTTT.

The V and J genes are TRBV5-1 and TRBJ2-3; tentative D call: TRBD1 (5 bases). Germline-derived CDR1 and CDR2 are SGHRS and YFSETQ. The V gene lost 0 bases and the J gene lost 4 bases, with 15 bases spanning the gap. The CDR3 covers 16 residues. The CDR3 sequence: CASSLGARVGADTQYF. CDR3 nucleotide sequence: TGCGCCAGCAGCTTGGGGGCCAGGGTGGGCGCAGATACGCAGTATTTT.

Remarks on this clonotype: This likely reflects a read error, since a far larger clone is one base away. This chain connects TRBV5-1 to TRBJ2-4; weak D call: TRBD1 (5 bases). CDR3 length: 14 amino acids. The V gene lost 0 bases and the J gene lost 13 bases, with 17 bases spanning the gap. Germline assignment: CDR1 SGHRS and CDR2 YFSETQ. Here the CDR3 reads CASSLEGLYNEQYF. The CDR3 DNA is TGCGCCAGCAGCTTGGAGGGGTTGTACAATGAGCAGTACTTC.

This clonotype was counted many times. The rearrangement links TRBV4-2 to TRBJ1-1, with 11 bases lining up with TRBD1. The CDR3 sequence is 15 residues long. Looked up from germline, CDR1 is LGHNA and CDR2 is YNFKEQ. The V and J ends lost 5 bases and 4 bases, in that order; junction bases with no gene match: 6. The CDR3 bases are TGTGCCAGCAGCGACGGACAGGGGGCAGGCACTGAAGCTTTCTTT. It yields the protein CASSDGQGAGTEAFF.

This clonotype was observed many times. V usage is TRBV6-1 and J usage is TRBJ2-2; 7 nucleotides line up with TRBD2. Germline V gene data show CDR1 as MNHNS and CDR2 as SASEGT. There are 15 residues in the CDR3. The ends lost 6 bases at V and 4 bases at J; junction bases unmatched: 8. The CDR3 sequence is CASRPIAGPTGELFF. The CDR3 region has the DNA TGTGCCAGCAGACCTATAGCGGGCCCCACCGGGGAGCTGTTTTTT.

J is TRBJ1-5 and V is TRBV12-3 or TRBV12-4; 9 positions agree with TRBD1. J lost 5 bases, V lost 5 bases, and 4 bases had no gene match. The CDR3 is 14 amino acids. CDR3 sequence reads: CASSRTGDYQPQHF. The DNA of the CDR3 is TGTGCCAGCAGTCGGACAGGGGATTATCAGCCCCAGCATTTT.

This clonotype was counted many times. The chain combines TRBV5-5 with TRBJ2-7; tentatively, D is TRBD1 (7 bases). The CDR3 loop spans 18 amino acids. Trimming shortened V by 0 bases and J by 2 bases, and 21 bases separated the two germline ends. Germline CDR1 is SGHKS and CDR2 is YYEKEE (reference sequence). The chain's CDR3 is CASSLAGGRGISAYEQYF. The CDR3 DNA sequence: TGTGCCAGCAGCTTGGCCGGGGGCAGGGGGATTTCGGCCTACGAGCAGTACTTC.

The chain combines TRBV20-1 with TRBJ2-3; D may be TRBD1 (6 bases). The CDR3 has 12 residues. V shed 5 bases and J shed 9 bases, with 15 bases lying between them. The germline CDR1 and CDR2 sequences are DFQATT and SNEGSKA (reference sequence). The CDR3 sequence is CSAHLTGNTQYF. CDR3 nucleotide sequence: TGCAGTGCTCATCTGACAGGCAACACGCAGTATTTT.